This T cell receptor (beta chain) was profiled in a study of shared clonotypes between healthy human individuals (dated by TCRdb to 2020 to 2021). About the investigation overall: Two women and three men aged 18 to 49 years were included in the cohort. To estimate repertoire size and how much clonotypes are shared between individuals, the study performed deep sequencing of blood TCR repertoires from five healthy adults. Between about 0.9 and 10 billion PBMCs per donor were obtained by leukapheresis. To increase sequencing depth and limit assay-specific biases, different laboratories used diverse techniques to prepare libraries and sequence TCR repertoires. Per donor, three plates each were used for CD4 naive and CD4 memory, two for CD8 naive, and one for CD8 memory. Broader findings and caveats from the paper: Pairwise subsampling led to the expectation that sequencing depth would affect the degree of clonotype sharing among donors. The small number of donors limited the genetic and exposure-history diversity represented. Rarefaction of sorted-subset datasets indicated incomplete sequencing despite the large sequencing depth. Larger estimated clonotype richness was generally found for naive subsets than for memory subsets. Sampling was restricted to blood, and TCR repertoires in tissue are likely to differ from TCR repertoires in blood. Higher generation probabilities were observed for clonotypes shared by all four sorted-subset donors than for non-shared clonotypes. Around 5.4% of naive CD4, 3.5% of naive CD8, roughly 2.5% of memory CD4, and 0.4% of memory CD8 clonotypes were shared across a handful of donors.

This clone was seen just once. The target of this receptor is not known. Base qualities are not at hand, and no much larger clone is one base apart. The donors were healthy, HIV-negative adults who had no recently reported acute infections or vaccinations. Every donor was a Caucasian adult living in Nashville, Tennessee, USA. CD4+ T cells were enriched through magnetic negative selection, after which naive cells were positively selected on CD45RA and the remaining negative fraction served as the memory subset. Blood was collected by leukapheresis, and PBMCs were isolated by Ficoll-Histopaque density gradient centrifugation and then cryopreserved in liquid nitrogen vapor phase. Analytical flow cytometry was used to check the purity and quantity of every magnetically sorted T cell population. Genomic DNA was isolated from every sorted fraction and measured by UV absorbance on a Nanodrop 2000c. The CDR3 runs 15 amino acids, cysteine and phenylalanine included. CDR3 DNA only is kept here, 45 bases in frame from base 1. Looking up the germline V gene (reference sequence) yields CDR1 MNHNY and CDR2 SVGAGI. Here V drops 4 bases and J drops 2 bases, and the junction holds 7 bases not matched to any gene.

Using the deep immunoSEQ assay, TCR CDR3 regions were amplified from genomic DNA by multiplex PCR. Extracted genomic DNA from each cell subset was distributed evenly across all wells of several immunoSEQ 96-well plates, and each plate was treated as a replicate. For sorted subsets, approximately 210 ng of genomic DNA, equivalent to 25,000 to 35,000 T cell genomes, went into each replicate PCR. Purified libraries were measured with a Qubit 3.0 fluorometer, size-checked on a Bioanalyzer 2100, and measured again with the KAPA Library Quantification kit. A separate single-read 150-cycle Illumina NextSeq 550 flow cell was used to sequence each immunoSEQ 96-well plate. In the original analysis: Because only junctional sequences without quality scores were contained in the immunoSEQ output, filtering matching that applied to full-length reads could not be performed. Sequences were annotated with PyIR, a Python wrapper for IgBLAST v1.9, and V/J genes and CDR3 were assigned using IMGT germline references. Reads were removed for weak V/J assignments (E-value above 1e-6), missing CDR3, stop codons, out-of-frame junctions, or ambiguous translated residues. A V3J clonotype was defined by an identical inferred V gene, J gene, and CDR3 amino acid sequence. The percentage overlap between two repertoires was calculated by dividing the number of shared unique clonotypes by the size of the smaller repertoire. Richness of each repertoire was evaluated using RTK rarefaction, the Chao1 estimator, and Recon v2.1 estimates of unobserved clonotypes. Generation probabilities were computed with OLGA for all TCRbeta clonotypes obtained by the gDNA method from a few donors. TCRdb mirrors the immuneACCESS table, restricted to in-frame sequences. Some clones are absent from its copies; in checked studies, under half trace to an unresolved V gene, and the reason for the others is unknown. V, J and clone size were drawn from that table, and D and trimming were deduced from the DNA. The sample profile shows 2 million to 3 million clones; more than 85% of them were found once. The leading ten clones occupy about 0.34% of the sample.

Sequenced material: naive CD4+ T cells from PBMCs. This sample's cell subset or site label indicates: CD45RA+ positively selected. The rearranged segments are TRBV6-6 and TRBJ2-7; 8 bases in between match TRBD1. The sequence was collected from a man aged 18 to 29 in good health. Some clones in this sample may be carry-over from other donors' samples. The sequenced DNA: TGTGCCAGCAGTTCCCCCGGGACAGGTCCCTACGAGCAGTACTTC. It translates as CASSSPGTGPYEQYF.